This T cell receptor beta chain is from a study of tumor-infiltrating lymphocytes in primary liver carcinoma. Making TCR beta cDNA involved around 540 ng total RNA and a constant-region primer. TCR beta libraries came from three nested multiplex PCR rounds using slightly modified ARM-PCR. The study ran its first two PCR rounds for roughly 10 cycles each, using TRBV1-TRBV30 forward primers and a C-beta reverse primer. Using its own MiXCR run on the multiplex PCR reads, TCRdb lists one record per CDR3 protein. The sample contains about 97,000 distinct CDR3 sequences, about 62% of which appear only once. Investigators took RNA and DNA out together from 20-30 mg of unsorted bulk tissue. Infection with HBV was chronic in patients; they were treatment-naive. All tumor specimens exceeded 75% viable tumor cells. Germline V gives CDR1 MDHEN, CDR2 SYDVKM. Trimming took 4 bases from V and 3 from J; bases not matched to a gene: 7. The length of the CDR3 is 16 residues.

The receptor was derived from a woman aged 55 to 70 with primary liver carcinoma and hepatitis B virus infection. The specimen was liver tumor tissue from sampling region 2. The subset: tumor region T2, inferior pole. The chain links TRBV28 to TRBJ2-2; TRBD1 agrees at 8 bases. In DNA, the CDR3 is TGTGCCAGCAGTTGTGGACAGGGCCTTTACACCGGGGAGCTGTTTTTT. This encodes CASSCGQGLYTGELFF.